This entry lists 31 T cell receptor beta chains sequenced from one sample in a study of T-cell reconstitution after alpha-beta-depleted transplantation in children. Preparation of the TCRbeta library involved a method that used unique molecular identifiers. TCRdb redid the calling of the PCR reads with MiXCR, one entry per CDR3 protein. The sample gives 330,000 or so distinct CDR3 sequences, 10% of which show up once; around 2.5% is in the top ten. The sample in question was PBMCs from the stem cell graft donor, obtained from the stem cell graft. The receptors here all came from a human donor who donated a stem cell graft to a child with acute lymphoblastic leukemia.

V gene TRBV4-2 combines with J gene TRBJ2-7, with D perhaps matching TRBD2 (6 bases). The CDR3 covers 15 residues. The V and J ends lost 5 bases and 0 bases respectively, with 14 bases between them. Germline V gives CDR1 LGHNA, CDR2 YNFKEQ. CDR3 coding DNA: TGTGCCAGCAGCGGGGAATCTAGCGTCTCCTACGAGCAGTACTTC. It translates to CASSGESSVSYEQYF.

This clonotype showed up just a few times. This chain links TRBV12-3 or TRBV12-4 with TRBJ1-4; perhaps TRBD1 as D (5 bases). V gave up 1 base and J gave up 7 bases, with 10 bases separating them. The CDR3 spans 14 residues. The CDR3 nucleotides read TGTGCCAGCAGTTTAGGGGGGTTAGCTGAAAAACTGTTTTTT. Its protein product is CASSLGGLAEKLFF.

Many counts were recorded for this clonotype. The chain combines TRBV7-2 with TRBJ2-7, with TRBD2 matching over 14 bases. The CDR3 loop spans 15 amino acids. From germline, CDR1 is SGHTA and CDR2 FQGNSA. Losses at the gene ends were 5 bases for V and 4 bases for J; bases not matched to a gene: 4. The CDR3 DNA follows: TGTGCCAGCAGCCCCCGACTAGCGGGAGGGTACGAGCAGTACTTC. Translated, it gives CASSPRLAGGYEQYF. Full variable domain (rest looked up from reference TRBV7-2 and TRBJ2-7): GAGVSQSPSNKVTEKGKDVELRCDPISGHTALYWYRQSLGQGLEFLIYFQGNSAPDKSGLPSDRFSAERTGGSVSTLTIQRTQQEDSAVYLCASSPRLAGGYEQYFGPGTRLTVT.

This clonotype was counted only a few times. The gene calls are TRBV7-3 and TRBJ2-3; TRBD2 might be the D (6 bases). Trimming removed 0 bases at V and 5 bases at J, with 9 bases between. Germline-derived CDR1 and CDR2 are SGHTA and FQGTGA. CDR3 length: 14 residues. The chain's CDR3 is CASSLTSGVDTQYF. CDR3 sequence (DNA): TGTGCCAGCAGCTTAACTAGCGGTGTAGATACGCAGTATTTT.

This clonotype was seen a handful of times. The V gene is TRBV4-1, the J gene TRBJ2-1; the match to TRBD1 covers 10 bases. The CDR3 length is 15 residues. The J segment lost 7 bases and the V segment lost 6 bases, leaving 9 bases of the junction unmatched. Per germline, CDR1 MGHRA and CDR2 YSYEKL. Written as DNA, the CDR3 is TGCGCCAGCAGACTGACAGGGGGCATAGCGAATGAGCAGTTCTTC. Protein: CASRLTGGIANEQFF.

The gene calls are TRBV4-3 and TRBJ1-2; no definite D call. The V end lost 1 base, the J end lost 1 base, and 13 bases lay between the germline ends. This CDR3 comprises 16 residues. Germline loops: CDR1 LGHNA, CDR2 YSLEER. CDR3 loop: CASSQGERRINYGYTF. CDR3 sequence (DNA): TGCGCCAGCAGCCAAGGGGAACGGAGGATTAACTATGGCTACACCTTC.

The rearrangement links TRBV9 to TRBJ1-6; D uncertain. Germline CDR1 SGDLS, CDR2 YYNGEE. V gave up 0 bases and J gave up 10 bases, with 11 bases separating them. The CDR3 covers 14 residues. CDR3 region: CASSVATRNSPLHF. The CDR3 region has the DNA TGTGCCAGCAGCGTAGCTACGAGAAACTCACCCCTCCACTTT. Using reference TRBV9 and TRBJ1-6 for the parts outside the CDR3, the full variable domain is DSGVTQTPKHLITATGQRVTLRCSPRSGDLSVYWYQQSLDQGLQFLIQYYNGEERAKGNILERFSAQQFPDLHSELNLSSLELGDSALYFCASSVATRNSPLHFGNGTRLTVT.

This clonotype was detected a few times. This chain uses TRBV4-2 with TRBJ2-2, with a possible D match to TRBD1 (5 bases). The CDR3 has 16 amino acids. Trimming cost V 0 bases and J 6 bases, with 14 bases left between them. CDR1 and CDR2 from the germline V gene are LGHNA and YNFKEQ. The CDR3 loop reads CASSQDRRVEAGELFF. CDR3 in DNA: TGTGCCAGCAGCCAAGATCGCAGGGTAGAGGCCGGGGAGCTGTTTTTT.

This clonotype showed up many times. This sequence joins TRBV6-5 and TRBJ2-1; the D gene is possibly TRBD1 (6 bases). The CDR3 loop spans 14 amino acids. V was cut by 6 bases and J by 4 bases, with 13 bases left in between. The germline CDR1 and CDR2 sequences are MNHEY and SVGAGI. The CDR3 nucleotides are TGTGCCAGCAGCCCAGGCAGGGGATACAATGAGCAGTTCTTC. Residues: CASSPGRGYNEQFF.

V is TRBV30 and J is TRBJ1-5, with D unclear. The V end lost 0 bases, the J end lost 0 bases, and 12 bases lay between the germline ends. The CDR3 runs 16 residues. Germline-derived CDR1 and CDR2 are GTSNPN and SVGIG (reference sequence). CDR3 DNA: TGTGCCTGGAGTGTACTGGGGAGGTATAGCAATCAGCCCCAGCATTTT. This sequence encodes CAWSVLGRYSNQPQHF.

This clonotype turned up a few times. The V gene is TRBV4-1, the J gene TRBJ1-2; D gene ambiguous. Germline V gene lookup returns CDR1 MGHRA and CDR2 YSYEKL. The V and J ends lost 6 bases and 0 bases respectively, with 14 bases between them. The CDR3 length is 15 residues. The CDR3 nucleotides are TGCGCCAGCAGGCCGGCGGGTCAGCCTAACTATGGCTACACCTTC. Translation: CASRPAGQPNYGYTF.

Comments on this clonotype: This may come from a read error, since a much larger clone is one base off. Since the CDR3 does not end with the conserved phenylalanine or tryptophan, this likely comes from a read error. The chain employs TRBV20-1 and TRBJ2-1; TRBD2 matches 7 bases. The J segment lost 3 bases and the V segment lost 7 bases, leaving 6 bases of the junction unmatched. Germline loops: CDR1 DFQATT, CDR2 SNEGSKA (reference sequence). The CDR3 extends over 13 amino acids. Here the CDR3 DNA reads TGCAGTGTTGTGACTAGCAGCTACAATGAGCAGTTCTCC. Translation: CSVVTSSYNEQFS.

This chain uses TRBV4-3 with TRBJ2-1, with D maybe TRBD1 (5 bases). There are 15 residues in the CDR3. Germline assignment: CDR1 LGHNA and CDR2 YSLEER. Trimming stripped 0 bases from V and 2 bases from J, with 8 bases between. The CDR3 protein is CASSQEQGPYNEQFF. The CDR3 nucleotides read TGCGCCAGCAGCCAAGAGCAGGGTCCCTACAATGAGCAGTTCTTC.

Concerning this clonotype itself: A much more abundant neighbour one base away suggests this may be a read error. V gene TRBV12-3 or TRBV12-4 combines with J gene TRBJ2-2, with 7 bases that match TRBD1. Trimming took 6 bases from V and 6 from J; bases not matched to a gene: 7. The CDR3 runs 14 residues. The CDR3 is CASRGQSNAGELFF. In DNA, the CDR3 is TGTGCCAGCAGGGGACAGAGCAACGCCGGGGAGCTGTTTTTT.

This chain uses TRBV5-1 with TRBJ2-7; TRBD2 agrees at 14 bases. Losses at the gene ends were 4 bases for V and 6 bases for J; bases not matched to a gene: 6. Germline CDR1 SGHRS, CDR2 YFSETQ. CDR3 length: 15 residues. DNA for the CDR3: TGCGCCAGCAGCCCAGGGACTAGCGGGAGTTCCGAGCAGTACTTC. Amino acids: CASSPGTSGSSEQYF.

This rearrangement joins TRBV20-1 to TRBJ1-5; 10 bases align to TRBD1. Germline V gene data show CDR1 as DFQATT and CDR2 as SNEGSKA (reference sequence). V shed 3 bases, J shed 7 bases, and the junction held 3 bases outside the gene matches. CDR3 length equals 13 residues. CDR3 residues: CSASGDRGQPQHF. For the CDR3, the DNA is TGCAGTGCTAGTGGGGACAGGGGCCAGCCCCAGCATTTT.

V and J are TRBV4-2 and TRBJ1-5, with D maybe TRBD1 (6 bases). Germline CDR1 is LGHNA and CDR2 is YNFKEQ. CDR3 length: 17 amino acids. The V and J ends lost 0 bases and 6 bases respectively, with 18 bases between them. DNA for the CDR3: TGTGCCAGCAGCCAAGATGGGCAGGGGTCCCCGAGTCAGCCCCAGCATTTT. Protein sequence: CASSQDGQGSPSQPQHF.

CDR3 sequence reads: CASSPRQFTVATDTQYF. The CDR3 DNA is TGTGCCAGCAGCCCCCGACAGTTTACGGTTGCCACAGATACGCAGTATTTT. The genes are TRBV7-8 and TRBJ2-3, with a possible D match to TRBD1 (5 bases). The V gene's germline CDR1 is SGHVS and CDR2 FQNEAQ. The length of the CDR3 is 17 residues. V was shortened by 5 bases and J by 2 bases, with 20 bases between the two germline ends.

This sequence joins TRBV20-1 and TRBJ2-7, with D possibly being TRBD2 (5 bases). CDR3 length: 15 residues. V was pared by 0 bases and J by 0 bases, with 12 bases between. Germline CDR1 and CDR2: DFQATT and SNEGSKA (reference sequence). CDR3 in amino acids: CSAREGEGRSYEQYF. The CDR3, as DNA: TGCAGTGCTAGAGAAGGCGAGGGCCGCTCCTACGAGCAGTACTTC.

V is TRBV7-8 and J is TRBJ2-7; 16 bases are a match to TRBD2. Looked up from germline, CDR1 is SGHVS and CDR2 is FQNEAQ. V lost 5 bases, J lost 3 bases, and 10 bases stayed unmatched. The CDR3 totals 18 residues. Here the CDR3 reads CASSPRGLAGGRSYEQYF. CDR3 bases: TGTGCCAGCAGCCCGCGGGGACTAGCGGGAGGGCGGAGCTACGAGCAGTACTTC.

This chain links TRBV7-9 with TRBJ2-3, with a weak D call TRBD2 (5 bases). Trimming shortened V by 5 bases and J by 4 bases, and 13 bases separated the two germline ends. CDR3 length: 14 amino acids. Germline lookup yields CDR1 SEHNR and CDR2 FQNEAQ (reference sequence). CDR3 DNA sequence: TGTGCCAGCAGCCCTACTAGTAGCGCAGATACGCAGTATTTT. It specifies CASSPTSSADTQYF.

This clonotype was counted only a few times. The junction departs from germline at one end; a sequencing error may be responsible. This chain uses TRBV7-7 with TRBJ2-1, with TRBD2 identical over 8 bases. The length of the CDR3 is 15 residues. CDR1 is SSHAT, CDR2 FNYEAQ, per germline (reference sequence). CDR3 residues: CASSRGLATTNEQFF. The CDR3 DNA is TGTGCTAGCAGCCGCGGACTAGCCACGACCAATGAGCAGTTCTTC.

In its sample, this clonotype was seen many times. The V and J genes are TRBV20-1 and TRBJ2-5; D perhaps matches TRBD1 (6 bases). V lost 5 bases to trimming and J lost 1 base, with 11 bases between them. Per germline, CDR1 DFQATT and CDR2 SNEGSKA (reference sequence). The CDR3 sequence is 13 residues long. The CDR3 loop is CSALRTVQETQYF. The CDR3 nucleotides read TGCAGTGCTTTAAGGACAGTCCAAGAGACCCAGTACTTC.

The V gene is TRBV5-1, the J gene TRBJ2-6; D may be TRBD2 (6 bases). CDR3 length equals 18 residues. Germline values: CDR1 SGHRS, CDR2 YFSETQ. Trimming shortened V by 1 base and J by 0 bases, and 14 bases separated the two germline ends. The CDR3 loop is CASSLLGTSRSGANVLTF. In DNA form, the CDR3 reads TGCGCCAGCAGCTTGTTAGGGACTTCCCGCTCTGGGGCCAACGTCCTGACTTTC.

This clonotype showed up just a few times. The gene calls are TRBV6-5 and TRBJ1-1; tentatively, D is TRBD1 (5 bases). Per germline, CDR1 MNHEY and CDR2 SVGAGI. CDR3 length equals 11 residues. The ends were cut back, 8 bases at V and 8 bases at J, with 12 bases in the middle. For the CDR3, the DNA is TGTGCCAGCTGCGACTCAGGGGAAGCTTTCTTT. As protein: CASCDSGEAFF.

This clonotype was recorded many times. This chain joins TRBV20-1 and TRBJ1-3; D is uncertain. V dropped 3 bases and J dropped 0 bases, with 15 bases sitting between them. Germline V gene data show CDR1 as DFQATT and CDR2 as SNEGSKA (reference sequence). The CDR3 sequence is 16 residues long. In DNA form, the CDR3 reads TGCAGTGCTAGGGATCGGACGGGCGTCTCTGGAAACACCATATATTTT. Translated: CSARDRTGVSGNTIYF.

This clonotype was seen ten or more times. The rearrangement links TRBV7-9 to TRBJ2-5; TRBD1 is a possible D gene (6 bases). The V end was cut by 6 bases, the J end by 1 base, with 12 bases between. The germline V gene encodes CDR1 SEHNR and CDR2 FQNEAQ (reference sequence). The CDR3 runs 14 residues. The CDR3 nucleotides read TGTGCCAGCAGAATGACAGGACCCCAAGAGACCCAGTACTTC. This encodes CASRMTGPQETQYF.

This clonotype came up a few times. The CDR3 region has the DNA TGCGCCAGCAGCTCCCTCACGTACGAGCAGTACTTC. Its protein is CASSSLTYEQYF. V is TRBV5-1 and J is TRBJ2-7; D not resolved. Trimming took 3 bases from V and 4 from J, leaving 8 bases between them. This CDR3 spans 12 amino acids. Germline V gene data show CDR1 as SGHRS and CDR2 as YFSETQ. The variable domain in full, with the rest retrieved from reference TRBV5-1 and TRBJ2-7, is KAGVTQTPRYLIKTRGQQVTLSCSPISGHRSVSWYQQTPGQGLQFLFEYFSETQRNKGNFPGRFSGRQFSNSRSEMNVSTLELGDSALYLCASSSLTYEQYFGPGTRLTVT.

This clonotype turned up a few times. This chain links TRBV6-2 or TRBV6-3 with TRBJ2-1; no reliable D call. The V end lost 6 bases, the J end lost 6 bases, and 12 bases lay between the germline ends. The CDR3 totals 13 residues. Germline V CDR1 and CDR2: MNHEY, SVGEGT. CDR3 DNA: TGTGCCAGCAGCCCCGGTAGCAGCAATGAGCAGTTCTTC. Amino acids: CASSPGSSNEQFF.

A few counts support this clonotype. The genes are TRBV4-3 and TRBJ1-2; maybe TRBD1 (5 bases). Looked up from germline, CDR1 is LGHNA and CDR2 is YSLEER. CDR3 length equals 14 residues. Trimming cost V 0 bases and J 3 bases, with 8 bases left between them. The CDR3 DNA reads TGCGCCAGCAGCCAAGATCGCAGGGACTATGGCTACACCTTC. Translation: CASSQDRRDYGYTF.

This clonotype was observed many times. The CDR3 is CASTAGVPYEQYF. The CDR3 coding sequence is TGTGCCAGCACCGCCGGTGTACCCTACGAGCAGTACTTC. The gene calls are TRBV3-1 and TRBJ2-7; D unresolved. In germline, CDR1 is LGHDT, CDR2 YNNKEL (reference sequence). CDR3 size: 13 residues. V was shortened by 7 bases and J by 2 bases, with 12 bases between the two germline ends.